The present entry profiles one TCR beta chain with its context. The antigen is unknown. The data were obtained in a study of cytomegalovirus exposure and HLA in healthy donors. General study points: Later, an analysis found that common viral pathogens appeared to be linked with several of the most significant clusters. CMV serostatus was the sole immune exposure information available. A prior analysis recorded that most TCR beta V segments were productive about 90% or about 30% of the time.

Vbeta (60) and Jbeta (13) primers were used in the PCR. Method: immunoSEQ multiplex PCR; TCRdb's copy keeps in-frame clones and lacks some. The top ten clones hold about 3% of a sample with about 200,000 clones, roughly 80% of them seen once. Germline V gene lookup returns CDR1 KGHSH and CDR2 LQKENI. V lost 5 bases, J lost 2 bases, and 16 bases lay in between. This CDR3 has 16 amino acids. Unrecorded immune exposures were likely, despite nominal health at sampling. Specimen: PBMCs. The source of this sequence is a man aged 30 to 45 in good health and CMV-seronegative. The chain uses TRBV18 and TRBJ1-3; maybe TRBD1 (6 bases). CDR3 residues: CASSVPRGRTGNTIYF. CDR3 in DNA: TGTGCCAGCTCAGTCCCGAGGGGGAGAACTGGAAACACCATATATTTT.